This entry features one TCR beta chain sequence. The data derive from a study of blood T cell repertoires in COVID-19. Overall study: From the United States, Italy and Spain came samples of acute and convalescent COVID-19. T cells, B-cell-depleted T cells, or PBMCs provided the cDNA or gDNA that served as material.

In the source study's methods: How many nucleated cells were present was estimated from reference gene primer amplification. Using immunoSEQ multiplex PCR, the repertoire was profiled, and TCRdb retains in-frame clones only, with some absent. The V and J calls and clone size come from that table; D and trimming were worked out from the DNA. This table has tens of thousands of clones, approximately 81% appearing once. Germline trimming cut 1 base from V and 1 base from J; bases unmatched to any gene: 0. CDR3 length equals 14 residues. Germline V gene sequence: CDR1 LGHNA, CDR2 YNFKEQ. The chain combines TRBV4-2 with TRBJ2-5; TRBD1 matches at 7 bases. Specimen: peripheral blood. The TCR was taken from a woman between 55 and 75 years old with acute or convalescent COVID-19. CDR3 sequence (DNA): TGTGCCAGCAGCCAAGGGGACAGCCAAGAGACCCAGTACTTC. This codes for CASSQGDSQETQYF.